The 27 T cell receptor beta chains below were found in one sample sequenced in a study of human T cells and chemical hapten exposure. Time point in this sample: pre-sensitization, week 0. Treatment described: therapeutic diphenylcyclopropenone sensitization with weekly scalp DPC. TCRdb reprocessed the RACE reads via MiXCR and lists one record per CDR3 protein. Of approximately 180,000 distinct CDR3 sequences in the sample, around 30% were seen once. The sample here was whole blood, taken in connection with sensitization to the hapten diphenylcyclopropenone (DPC). These receptors were taken from a woman aged 25 to 39 with alopecia areata. Some clones in this sample may be carry-over from other donors' samples.

The rearrangement uses TRBV3-1 and TRBJ2-2; the D gene is possibly TRBD2 (5 bases). The germline V gene encodes CDR1 LGHDT and CDR2 YNNKEL (reference sequence). V dropped 0 bases and J dropped 0 bases, with 5 bases sitting between them. The CDR3 length is 15 residues. The CDR3 loop is CASSQERANTGELFF. The DNA of the CDR3 is TGTGCCAGCAGCCAAGAGCGGGCGAACACCGGGGAGCTGTTTTTT. The full variable domain, with the rest looked up from reference TRBV3-1 and TRBJ2-2, is DTAVSQTPKYLVTQMGNDKSIKCEQNLGHDTMYWYKQDSKKFLKIMFSYNNKELIINETVPNRFSPKSPDKAHLNLHINSLELGDSAVYFCASSQERANTGELFFGEGSRLTVL.

This clonotype was found a few times. The J gene is TRBJ2-7, the V gene TRBV28; D unresolved. Germline CDR1 and CDR2: MDHEN and SYDVKM. The CDR3 contains 17 residues. V was shortened by 5 bases and J by 0 bases, with 20 bases between the two germline ends. For the CDR3, the DNA is TGTGCCAGCAGTCCCCGAGTGTGGGGAACGAGCTCCTACGAGCAGTACTTC. It specifies CASSPRVWGTSSYEQYF. Full variable domain (rest looked up from reference TRBV28 and TRBJ2-7): DVKVTQSSRYLVKRTGEKVFLECVQDMDHENMFWYRQDPGLGLRLIYFSYDVKMKEKGDIPEGYSVSREKKERFSLILESASTNQTSMYLCASSPRVWGTSSYEQYFGPGTRLTVT.

In its sample, this clonotype was seen a few times. The rearrangement uses TRBV5-1 and TRBJ1-3; 8 bases match TRBD1. The CDR3 runs to 14 residues. Trimming cost V 5 bases and J 3 bases; bases outside gene matches: 4. Germline values: CDR1 SGHRS, CDR2 YFSETQ. CDR3 bases: TGCGCCAGCAGTTTTGGGACAGGTGGAAACACCATATATTTT. Amino acids: CASSFGTGGNTIYF.

This chain uses TRBV11-2 with TRBJ1-1; D may be TRBD1 (6 bases). Germline V gene lookup returns CDR1 SGHAT and CDR2 FQNNGV. The length of the CDR3 is 16 residues. Deletions cut 7 bases from V and 1 base from J, with 19 bases between. The CDR3 spells CASKGLEWGANTEAFF. CDR3 coding DNA: TGTGCCAGCAAGGGGCTGGAATGGGGGGCGAACACTGAAGCTTTCTTT.

The rearrangement joins TRBV29-1 to TRBJ2-2, with TRBD2 identical over 9 bases. The CDR3 runs to 15 residues. Trimming at V came to 7 bases and at J to 4 bases, leaving 10 bases not matched to a gene. Germline CDR1 and CDR2: SQVTM and ANQGSEA. The CDR3 is CSATIAGVGTGELFF. The DNA for the CDR3 is TGCAGCGCCACCATAGCGGGGGTGGGCACCGGGGAGCTGTTTTTT.

V gene TRBV3-1 combines with J gene TRBJ2-7; 7 bases align to TRBD1. Germline CDR1 LGHDT, CDR2 YNNKEL (reference sequence). Unmatched junction bases numbered 9, after V lost 2 bases and J lost 5 bases. The CDR3 is 15 amino acids. CDR3 protein: CASSQYQGVRDEQYF. DNA for the CDR3: TGTGCCAGCAGCCAATACCAGGGGGTAAGGGACGAGCAGTACTTC.

The chain joins TRBV29-1 to TRBJ2-5; D gene uncertain. V was trimmed by 7 bases and J by 6 bases, leaving 9 bases between them. This CDR3 spans 10 amino acids. Germline V gene lookup returns CDR1 SQVTM and CDR2 ANQGSEA. The CDR3 DNA reads as TGCAGCGCGACGGAGAAGACCCAGTACTTC. Residues: CSATEKTQYF.

This clonotype was counted only a few times. The rearrangement uses TRBV5-1 and TRBJ2-1, with a weak D call TRBD1 (6 bases). The germline CDR1 and CDR2 sequences are SGHRS and YFSETQ. This CDR3 contains 12 residues. The V gene lost 5 bases and the J gene lost 5 bases, with 8 bases spanning the gap. CDR3 amino acids: CASRDRNNEQFF. As DNA, the CDR3 is TGCGCCAGCAGGGACAGAAACAATGAGCAGTTCTTC.

This clonotype was counted once. The chain is built from TRBV7-6 and TRBJ2-2; no definite D call. Looked up from germline, CDR1 is SGHVS and CDR2 is FNYEAQ. The CDR3 loop spans 15 amino acids. Trimming removed 0 bases from V and 4 bases from J, with 9 bases in between. The CDR3 nucleotides read TGTGCCAGCAGCTTAGCCCCATACGTCACCGGGGAGCTGTTTTTT. This sequence encodes CASSLAPYVTGELFF.

The chain employs TRBV7-9 and TRBJ1-3; D may be TRBD1 (5 bases). Germline CDR1 reads SEHNR; CDR2 reads FQNEAQ (reference sequence). The CDR3 totals 15 residues. Trimming took off 5 bases at V and 0 bases at J, with 11 bases between the two ends. In DNA, the CDR3 is TGTGCCAGCAGCCCCGTGACAGCCTCTGGAAACACCATATATTTT. Its translation is CASSPVTASGNTIYF.

This clonotype was seen a few times. The J gene is TRBJ2-7, the V gene TRBV28; 7 bases align to TRBD1. V trimming: 7 bases; J trimming: 2 bases; junction bases outside the gene matches: 11. Germline CDR1 reads MDHEN; CDR2 reads SYDVKM. The CDR3 sequence is 15 residues long. CDR3 sequence reads: CASTTPGTVTYEQYF. CDR3 bases: TGTGCCAGCACCACGCCGGGGACAGTGACCTACGAGCAGTACTTC.

This clonotype appeared a few times. The chain has TRBV7-9 and TRBJ1-6, with D possibly being TRBD1 (6 bases). Germline values: CDR1 SEHNR, CDR2 FQNEAQ (reference sequence). The length of the CDR3 is 14 residues. The V end lost 5 bases, the J end lost 10 bases, and 15 bases lay between the germline ends. CDR3 coding DNA: TGTGCCAGCAGCCCCGAGACAGGCTGGTCACCCCTCCACTTT. As protein: CASSPETGWSPLHF.

The chain has TRBV6-6 and TRBJ2-3; 10 bases match TRBD2. V lost 6 bases and J lost 13; bases outside the gene matches: 10. Germline values: CDR1 MNHNY, CDR2 SVGAGI (reference sequence). The CDR3 spans 13 residues. The CDR3 nucleotides read TGTGCCAGCAGCTCCGAACTAGCGGGGTTTAAGTATTTT. Translated, it gives CASSSELAGFKYF.

On this clonotype itself: Germline and junction disagree at one end, which may indicate a read error. The chain recombines TRBV20-1 with TRBJ1-2; no firm D call. The CDR3 covers 13 residues. Germline V CDR1 and CDR2: DFQATT, SNEGSKA (reference sequence). CDR3 sequence reads: CSARDGDHYGYTF. The CDR3 DNA reads TGCAGTGCTAGAGATGGGGATCACTACGGCTACACCTTC.

This clonotype came up a few times. The V and J genes are TRBV2 and TRBJ2-7; tentatively, D is TRBD2 (6 bases). In germline, CDR1 is SNHLY, CDR2 FYNNEI. The ends were cut back, 7 bases at V and 10 bases at J, with 23 bases in the middle. The CDR3 totals 14 residues. The CDR3 here is CASTEPGSLYGQYF. The CDR3 region has the DNA TGTGCCAGCACCGAGCCCGGGAGCCTCTACGGACAGTACTTC. Combining the CDR3 with reference TRBV2 and TRBJ2-7 gives the whole variable domain EPEVTQTPSHQVTQMGQEVILRCVPISNHLYFYWYRQILGQKVEFLVSFYNNEISEKSEIFDDQFSVERPDGSNFTLKIRSTKLEDSAMYFCASTEPGSLYGQYFGPGTRLTVT.

The chain employs TRBV24-1 and TRBJ2-3; possibly TRBD1 or TRBD2 for D (5 bases each). Germline assignment: CDR1 KGHDR and CDR2 SFDVKD. The germline V and J ends were trimmed by 2 bases and 6 bases, with 8 bases remaining between them. The CDR3 covers 13 residues. CDR3 sequence: CATSDSGDDTQYF. In DNA, the CDR3 is TGTGCCACCAGTGATTCCGGGGACGATACGCAGTATTTT.

This clonotype occurred a few times. In nucleotides, the CDR3 is TGTGCCAGCAGTCCCCGAAAGGGGGCACAGCAGCCCCAGCATTTT. This sequence encodes CASSPRKGAQQPQHF. The chain uses TRBV27 and TRBJ1-5, with 7 nucleotides matching TRBD1. Germline CDR1 reads MNHEY; CDR2 reads SMNVEV (reference sequence). With V trimmed by 5 bases and J by 7 bases, 11 bases remained unmatched. The CDR3 length is 15 residues.

This clonotype has ten or more counts. The chain combines TRBV28 with TRBJ2-7; the D call may be TRBD1 or TRBD2 (5 bases each). The CDR3 extends over 12 amino acids. In germline, CDR1 is MDHEN, CDR2 SYDVKM. Between the trimmed V and J ends, which lost 4 bases and 3 bases, there was a span of 7 bases. CDR3 residues: CASSSRGYEQYF. CDR3 nucleotides: TGTGCCAGCAGTTCGAGGGGCTACGAGCAGTACTTC.

This chain uses TRBV19 with TRBJ1-2; 7 bases map to TRBD1. Per germline, CDR1 LNHDA and CDR2 SQIVND (reference sequence). V was clipped by 1 base and J by 6 bases; unmatched bases: 8. The CDR3 is made up of 15 amino acids. The chain's CDR3 is CASSIGQDRSDGYTF. The CDR3 DNA is TGTGCCAGTAGTATAGGTCAGGACAGGTCGGATGGCTACACCTTC.

The rearrangement links TRBV28 to TRBJ1-1; D not resolved. V lost 7 bases to trimming and J lost 0 bases, with 9 bases between them. The germline CDR1 and CDR2 sequences are MDHEN and SYDVKM. The CDR3 is 13 amino acids. The CDR3 nucleotides read TGTGCCAGCACCTCAACCGTGAACACTGAAGCTTTCTTT. Protein: CASTSTVNTEAFF.

The rearrangement links TRBV20-1 to TRBJ2-2; a weak D match, TRBD2 (7 bases). Germline CDR1 reads DFQATT; CDR2 reads SNEGSKA (reference sequence). This CDR3 has 13 amino acids. CDR3 nucleotides: TGCAGCCTGTCGGGGGGCAACACCGGGGAGCTGTTTTTT. As protein: CSLSGGNTGELFF.

A few counts support this clonotype. An end of the junction differs from the germline gene, which may be a read error. Here the CDR3 reads CASSLSSAHEQFF. DNA of the CDR3: TGTGCTAGCAGCTTATCGTCTGCACATGAGCAGTTCTTC. The chain combines TRBV7-7 with TRBJ2-1; no definite D call. This CDR3 contains 13 residues. Germline-derived CDR1 and CDR2 are SSHAT and FNYEAQ (reference sequence). Variable domain in full (rest from reference TRBV7-7 and TRBJ2-1): GAGVSQSPRYKVTKRGQDVTLRCDPISSHATLYWYQQALGQGPEFLTYFNYEAQPDKSGLPSDRFSAERPEGSISTLTIQRTEQRDSAMYRCASSLSSAHEQFFGPGTRLTVL.

The J gene is TRBJ2-5, the V gene TRBV30, with 7 bases matching TRBD2. Germline V lookup: CDR1 GTSNPN, CDR2 SVGIG (reference sequence). J gave up 5 bases and V 0 bases, and 9 bases lay outside the gene matches. This CDR3 is built from 15 residues. The CDR3 region has the DNA TGTGCCTGGAGTGTAGGCGGCGGAGCGGGGGAGACCCAGTACTTC. This translates into CAWSVGGGAGETQYF.

This chain links TRBV6-2 or TRBV6-3 with TRBJ1-5; no definite D call. There are 14 residues in the CDR3. Germline CDR1 reads MNHEY; CDR2 reads SVGEGT. V was shortened by 2 bases and J by 6 bases, with 11 bases between the two germline ends. In nucleotides, the CDR3 is TGTGCCAGCAGTTACGGAAACGAAGCTCAGCCCCAGCATTTT. Translated, it gives CASSYGNEAQPQHF.

In this sample, this clonotype turned up a few times. The CDR3 region is CASHGDAYEQYF. In nucleotides, the CDR3 is TGTGCCAGCCATGGCGACGCCTACGAGCAGTACTTC. The genes are TRBV2 and TRBJ2-7; no firm D call. Trimming cost V 8 bases and J 2 bases, with 10 bases left between them. The CDR3 length is 12 residues. CDR1 and CDR2 from the germline V gene are SNHLY and FYNNEI. Combining the CDR3 with reference TRBV2 and TRBJ2-7 gives the whole variable domain EPEVTQTPSHQVTQMGQEVILRCVPISNHLYFYWYRQILGQKVEFLVSFYNNEISEKSEIFDDQFSVERPDGSNFTLKIRSTKLEDSAMYFCASHGDAYEQYFGPGTRLTVT.

The V call is TRBV5-1, the J call TRBJ2-1; TRBD2 agrees at 14 bases. V gave up 3 bases and J gave up 7 bases; unmatched junction bases: 3. The V gene's germline CDR1 is SGHRS and CDR2 YFSETQ. This CDR3 contains 15 residues. The CDR3 nucleotides read TGCGCCAGCAGCTGGGGACTAGCGGGAGTTAATGAGCAGTTCTTC. It translates to CASSWGLAGVNEQFF. Based on the CDR3 plus reference TRBV5-1 and TRBJ2-1, the full variable domain is KAGVTQTPRYLIKTRGQQVTLSCSPISGHRSVSWYQQTPGQGLQFLFEYFSETQRNKGNFPGRFSGRQFSNSRSEMNVSTLELGDSALYLCASSWGLAGVNEQFFGPGTRLTVL.

This clonotype was seen more than once but under ten times. V gene TRBV25-1 combines with J gene TRBJ2-7; D gene ambiguous. Germline V CDR1 and CDR2: MGHDK, SYGVNS. V shed 4 bases and J shed 2 bases, with 6 bases lying between them. This CDR3 is built from 12 residues. The CDR3: CASSGSPYEQYF. The CDR3 DNA follows: TGTGCCAGCAGTGGCAGTCCCTACGAGCAGTACTTC.